This TCR beta chain was captured in a study of blood T cell repertoires in COVID-19. CDR1 and CDR2 (germline): SGHNT, YYREEE (reference sequence). The CDR3 runs to 15 residues. V gave up 0 bases and J gave up 4 bases; unmatched junction bases: 2. Data came from immunoSEQ multiplex PCR; TCRdb stores just in-frame clones and leaves some out. The sample carries more than 100,000 clones, more than 75% recorded once. The clonotype comes from an older man with active COVID-19. This chain connects TRBV5-4 to TRBJ1-4; 8 nucleotides agree with TRBD1. Sequencing input: peripheral blood. In nucleotides, the CDR3 is TGTGCCAGCAGCTTGGACGGACAGGGTAATGAAAAACTGTTTTTT. This sequence encodes CASSLDGQGNEKLFF.